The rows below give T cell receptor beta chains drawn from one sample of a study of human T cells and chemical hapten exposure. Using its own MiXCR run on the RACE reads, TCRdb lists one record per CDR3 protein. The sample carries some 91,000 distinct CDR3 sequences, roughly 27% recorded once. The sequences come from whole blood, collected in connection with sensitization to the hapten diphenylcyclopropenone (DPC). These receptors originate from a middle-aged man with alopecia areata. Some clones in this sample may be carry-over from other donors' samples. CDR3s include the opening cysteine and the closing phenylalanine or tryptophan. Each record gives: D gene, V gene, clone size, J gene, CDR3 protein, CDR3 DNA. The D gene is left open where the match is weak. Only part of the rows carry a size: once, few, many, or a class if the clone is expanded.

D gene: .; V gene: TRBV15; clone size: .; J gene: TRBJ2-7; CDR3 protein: CATSTGSLTYEQYF; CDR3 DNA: TGTGCCACCAGCACCGGGTCGCTGACCTACGAGCAGTACTTC
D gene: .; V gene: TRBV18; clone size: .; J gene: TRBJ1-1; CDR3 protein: CASSQHTAESAFF; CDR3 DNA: TGTGCCAGCTCCCAACATACCGCGGAATCTGCTTTCTTT
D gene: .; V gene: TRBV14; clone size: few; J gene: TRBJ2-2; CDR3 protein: CASSLFVSPGGELFF; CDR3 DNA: TGTGCCAGCAGCCTGTTTGTCTCGCCGGGCGGGGAGCTGTTTTTT
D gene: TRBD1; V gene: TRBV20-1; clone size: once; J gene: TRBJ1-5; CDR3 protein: CSAKQGASQPQHF; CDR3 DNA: TGCAGTGCTAAACAGGGGGCGAGTCAGCCCCAGCATTTT
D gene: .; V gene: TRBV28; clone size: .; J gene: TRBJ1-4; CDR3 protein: CASSSQQGSTNEKLFF; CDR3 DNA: TGTGCCAGCAGTTCCCAACAGGGATCAACTAATGAAAAACTGTTTTTT
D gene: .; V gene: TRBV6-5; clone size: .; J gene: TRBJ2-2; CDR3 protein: CASSYRTVANTGELFF; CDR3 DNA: TGTGCCAGCAGTTACCGGACAGTTGCGAACACCGGGGAGCTGTTTTTT
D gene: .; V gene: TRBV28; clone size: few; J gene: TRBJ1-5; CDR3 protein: CASSLLGQPQHF; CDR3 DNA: TGTGCCAGCAGTTTACTTGGTCAGCCCCAGCATTTT
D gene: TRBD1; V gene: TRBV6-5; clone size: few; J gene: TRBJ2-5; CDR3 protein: CASSSIPGQGARETQYF; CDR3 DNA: TGTGCCAGCAGTTCGATCCCGGGACAGGGGGCTCGAGAGACCCAGTACTTC
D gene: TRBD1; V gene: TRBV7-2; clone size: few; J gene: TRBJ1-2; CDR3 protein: CASSLDVFRDRVGYTF; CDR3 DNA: TGTGCCAGCAGCCTAGACGTTTTTAGGGACAGGGTAGGCTACACCTTC
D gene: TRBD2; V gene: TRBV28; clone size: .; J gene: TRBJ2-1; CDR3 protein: CASSLSTSGSVYEQFF; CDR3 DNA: TGTGCCAGCAGTTTGTCGACTAGCGGGAGTGTTTATGAGCAGTTCTTC
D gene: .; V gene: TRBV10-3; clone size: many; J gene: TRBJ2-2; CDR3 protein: CAISRETGELFF; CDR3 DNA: TGTGCCATCAGCCGGGAAACCGGGGAGCTGTTTTTT
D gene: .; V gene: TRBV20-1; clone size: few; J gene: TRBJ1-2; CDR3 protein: CSARDWAAKDYGYTF; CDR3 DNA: TGCAGTGCTAGGGACTGGGCCGCGAAAGATTATGGCTACACCTTC
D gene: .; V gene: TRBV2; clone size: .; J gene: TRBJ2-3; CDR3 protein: CASSARLSTDTQYF; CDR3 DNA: TGTGCCAGCAGTGCCCGACTTAGCACAGATACGCAGTATTTT
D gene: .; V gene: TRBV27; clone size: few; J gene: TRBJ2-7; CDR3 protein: CASHRRGGVSAYEQYF; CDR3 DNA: TGTGCCAGCCACCGTAGGGGGGGGGTGTCAGCCTACGAGCAGTACTTC
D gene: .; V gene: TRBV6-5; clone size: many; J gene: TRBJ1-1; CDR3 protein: CASSYGRGFRTEAFF; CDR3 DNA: TGTGCCAGCAGTTACGGCAGGGGTTTTCGCACTGAAGCTTTCTTT
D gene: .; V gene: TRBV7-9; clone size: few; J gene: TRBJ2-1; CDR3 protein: CASSSRSNEQFF; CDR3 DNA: TGTGCCAGCAGCTCCCGCAGCAATGAGCAGTTCTTC
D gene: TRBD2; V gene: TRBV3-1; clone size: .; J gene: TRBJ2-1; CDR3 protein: CASSQYGTSGFYNEQFF; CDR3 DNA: TGTGCCAGCAGCCAATACGGGACTAGCGGGTTTTACAATGAGCAGTTCTTC
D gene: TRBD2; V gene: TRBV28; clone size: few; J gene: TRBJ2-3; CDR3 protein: CASSFGLAAMDTQYF; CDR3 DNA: TGTGCCAGCAGTTTTGGCCTAGCGGCTATGGATACGCAGTATTTT
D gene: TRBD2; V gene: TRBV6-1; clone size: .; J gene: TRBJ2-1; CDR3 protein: CASSEVIAGGDEQFF; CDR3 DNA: TGTGCCAGCAGTGAGGTTATAGCGGGAGGGGATGAGCAGTTCTTC
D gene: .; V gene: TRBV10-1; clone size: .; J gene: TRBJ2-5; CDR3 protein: CASSDGPQETQYF; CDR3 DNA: TGCGCCAGCAGTGATGGACCTCAAGAGACCCAGTACTTC
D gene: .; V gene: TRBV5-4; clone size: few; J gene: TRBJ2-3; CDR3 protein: CASSLPRETQYF; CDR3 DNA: TGTGCCAGCAGCCTTCCCCGGGAGACGCAGTATTTT
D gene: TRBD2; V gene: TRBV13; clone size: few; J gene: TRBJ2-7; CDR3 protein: CASSEGLADSYEQYF; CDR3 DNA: TGTGCCAGCAGCGAAGGACTAGCGGACTCCTACGAGCAGTACTTC
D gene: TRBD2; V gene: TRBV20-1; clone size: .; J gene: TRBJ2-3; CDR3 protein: CSASSGTSNPDTQYF; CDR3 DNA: TGCAGTGCCTCCTCGGGGACTAGCAATCCAGATACGCAGTATTTT
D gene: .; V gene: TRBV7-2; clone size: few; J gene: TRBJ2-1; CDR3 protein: CASSPRRVAEEQFF; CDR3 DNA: TGTGCCAGCAGCCCCCGGAGGGTAGCGGAAGAGCAGTTCTTC
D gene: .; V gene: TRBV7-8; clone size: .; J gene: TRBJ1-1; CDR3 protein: CASSPRMSYTEAFF; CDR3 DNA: TGTGCCAGCAGCCCCAGAATGAGTTACACTGAAGCTTTCTTT
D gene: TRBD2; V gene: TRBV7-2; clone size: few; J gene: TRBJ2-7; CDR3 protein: CASSLASGLADPYEQYF; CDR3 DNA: TGTGCCAGCAGCTTAGCTTCAGGACTAGCGGACCCCTACGAGCAGTACTTC
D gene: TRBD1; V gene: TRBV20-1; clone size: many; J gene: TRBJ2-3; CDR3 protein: CSGDRGQVLDTQYF; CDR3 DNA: TGCAGTGGGGACAGGGGGCAAGTCTTAGATACGCAGTATTTT
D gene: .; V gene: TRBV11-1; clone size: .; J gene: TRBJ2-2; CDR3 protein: CASSLGGRQYGELFF; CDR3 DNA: TGTGCCAGCAGCTTAGGCGGCAGGCAATACGGGGAGCTGTTTTTT
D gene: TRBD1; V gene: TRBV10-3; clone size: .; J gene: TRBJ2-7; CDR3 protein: CAISEPGQGPHEQYF; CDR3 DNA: TGTGCCATCAGTGAGCCGGGACAGGGTCCCCACGAGCAGTACTTC
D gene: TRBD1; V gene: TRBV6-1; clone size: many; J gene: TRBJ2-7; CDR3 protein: CASILTGGYYEQYF; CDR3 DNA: TGTGCCAGCATCCTGACAGGGGGTTACTACGAGCAGTACTTC
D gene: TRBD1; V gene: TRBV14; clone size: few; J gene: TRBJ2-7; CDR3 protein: CASSRAATGVNEQYF; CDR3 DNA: TGTGCCAGCAGCCGAGCCGCGACAGGGGTCAACGAGCAGTACTTC
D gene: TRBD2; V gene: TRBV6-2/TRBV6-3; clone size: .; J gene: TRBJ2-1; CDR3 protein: CASSPRTSGTSYNEQFF; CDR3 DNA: TGTGCCAGCAGTCCACGGACTAGCGGGACCTCCTACAATGAGCAGTTCTTC
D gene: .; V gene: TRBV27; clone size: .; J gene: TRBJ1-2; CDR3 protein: CASSSLGSNYGYTF; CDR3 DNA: TGTGCCAGCAGTTCTCTGGGCTCTAACTATGGCTACACCTTC
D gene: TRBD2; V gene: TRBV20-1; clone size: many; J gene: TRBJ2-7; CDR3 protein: CSATRAGVPAYEQYF; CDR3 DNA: TGCAGTGCTACTAGGGCGGGAGTACCAGCCTACGAGCAGTACTTC
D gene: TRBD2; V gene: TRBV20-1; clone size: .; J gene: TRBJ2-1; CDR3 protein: CSASGSASGNNEQFF; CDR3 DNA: TGCAGTGCTAGCGGTTCGGCTAGCGGGAATAATGAGCAGTTCTTC
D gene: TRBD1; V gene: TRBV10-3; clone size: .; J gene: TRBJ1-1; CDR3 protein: CAISGDQGARGSKAFF; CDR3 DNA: TGTGCCATCAGTGGGGACCAGGGGGCGCGAGGCAGCAAAGCTTTCTTT
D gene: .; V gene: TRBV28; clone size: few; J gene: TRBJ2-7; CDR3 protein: CASLLAGSMIYEQYF; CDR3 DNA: TGTGCCAGCCTTCTCGCGGGCAGCATGATCTACGAGCAGTACTTC
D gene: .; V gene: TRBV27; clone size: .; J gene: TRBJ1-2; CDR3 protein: CASGGFGIGGYTF; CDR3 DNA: TGTGCCAGTGGAGGGTTCGGCATCGGCGGCTACACCTTC
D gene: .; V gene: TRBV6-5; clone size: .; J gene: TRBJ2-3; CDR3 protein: CASSSNFAGSTDTQYF; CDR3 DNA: TGTGCCAGCAGTTCGAATTTTGCGGGGAGCACAGATACGCAGTATTTT
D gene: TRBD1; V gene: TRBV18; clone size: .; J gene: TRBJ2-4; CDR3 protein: CASQPRADRIAKNIQYF; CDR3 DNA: TGTGCCAGCCAACCAAGGGCGGACAGGATAGCCAAAAACATTCAGTACTTC
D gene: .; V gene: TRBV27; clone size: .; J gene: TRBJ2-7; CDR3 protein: CASSLALGKQYF; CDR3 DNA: TGTGCCAGCAGTTTAGCGTTAGGGAAGCAGTACTTC
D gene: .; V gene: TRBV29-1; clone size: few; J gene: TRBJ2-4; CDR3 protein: CSVATSAVEIQYF; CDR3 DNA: TGCAGCGTTGCTACTAGTGCCGTAGAGATTCAGTACTTC
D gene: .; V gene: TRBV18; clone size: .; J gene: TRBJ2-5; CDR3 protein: CASSPGAGQETQYF; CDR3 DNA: TGTGCCAGCTCACCAGGGGCAGGGCAAGAGACCCAGTACTTC
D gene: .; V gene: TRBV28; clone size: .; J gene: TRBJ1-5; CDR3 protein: CASSHDQPQHF; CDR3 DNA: TGTGCCAGCAGTCATGATCAGCCCCAGCATTTT
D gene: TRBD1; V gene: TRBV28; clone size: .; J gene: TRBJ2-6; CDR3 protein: CASSPTGSGANVLTF; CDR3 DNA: TGTGCCAGCAGTCCGACAGGGTCCGGGGCCAACGTCCTGACTTTC
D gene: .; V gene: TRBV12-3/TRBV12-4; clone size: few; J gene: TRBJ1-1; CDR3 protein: CASTTRTVRFNTEAFF; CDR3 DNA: TGTGCCAGCACCACCCGGACAGTACGATTTAACACTGAAGCTTTCTTT
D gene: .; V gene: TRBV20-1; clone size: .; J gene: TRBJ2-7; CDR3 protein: CSARDTRAPYEQYF; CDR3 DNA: TGCAGTGCTAGAGACACCAGGGCCCCCTACGAGCAGTACTTC
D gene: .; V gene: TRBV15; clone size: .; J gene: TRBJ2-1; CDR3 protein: CATSRDRGAGWEQFF; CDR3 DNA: TGTGCCACCAGCAGAGATCGCGGAGCCGGATGGGAGCAGTTCTTC